This T cell receptor beta chain was identified during a study of blood T cell repertoires in COVID-19. Study-wide background: Acute and convalescent COVID-19 specimens originated in the United States, Italy and Spain. From T cells, B-cell-depleted T cells, or PBMCs came the material, which was cDNA or gDNA.

In the original workflow: Amplification of reference gene primers was used by the study to estimate nucleated cell counts. Data came from immunoSEQ multiplex PCR; TCRdb stores just in-frame clones and leaves some out. V and J calls and clone size come straight from that table; D and trimming were deduced from the DNA. There are around 200,000 clones in the sample; 70% to 90% occur only once, and approximately 9.9% lies in the top ten. V lost 6 bases, J lost 2 bases, and 7 bases lay in between. Germline V CDR1 and CDR2: MNHEY, SVGAGI. There are 12 residues in the CDR3. The sequence came from a human donor with active or convalescent COVID-19. The donor label of this sample is uncertain. The chain couples TRBV6-5 to TRBJ1-2, with D maybe TRBD1 (6 bases). The sequenced material came from peripheral blood. CDR3 sequence (DNA): TGTGCCAGCAGGCAGGGGAACTATGGCTACACCTTC. Translated, it gives CASRQGNYGYTF.